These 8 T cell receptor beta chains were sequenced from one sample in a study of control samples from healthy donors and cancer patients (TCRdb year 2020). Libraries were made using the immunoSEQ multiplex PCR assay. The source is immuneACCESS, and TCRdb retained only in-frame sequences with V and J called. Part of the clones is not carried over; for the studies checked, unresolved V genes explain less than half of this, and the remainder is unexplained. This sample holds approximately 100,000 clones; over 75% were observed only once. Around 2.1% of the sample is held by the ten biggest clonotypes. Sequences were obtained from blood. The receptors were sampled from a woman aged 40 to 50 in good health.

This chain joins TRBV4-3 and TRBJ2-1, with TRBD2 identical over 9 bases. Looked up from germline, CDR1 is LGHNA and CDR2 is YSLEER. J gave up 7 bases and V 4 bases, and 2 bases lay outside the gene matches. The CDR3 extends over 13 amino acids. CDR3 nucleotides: TGCGCCAGCAGCCGCGGACTAGCGAATGAGCAGTTCTTC. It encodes CASSRGLANEQFF.

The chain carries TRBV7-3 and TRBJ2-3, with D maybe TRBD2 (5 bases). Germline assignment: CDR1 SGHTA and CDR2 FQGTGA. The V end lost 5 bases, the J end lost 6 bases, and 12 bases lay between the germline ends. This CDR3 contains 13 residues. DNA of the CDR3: TGTGCCAGCAGCCCCGGGATATTGGATACGCAGTATTTT. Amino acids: CASSPGILDTQYF.

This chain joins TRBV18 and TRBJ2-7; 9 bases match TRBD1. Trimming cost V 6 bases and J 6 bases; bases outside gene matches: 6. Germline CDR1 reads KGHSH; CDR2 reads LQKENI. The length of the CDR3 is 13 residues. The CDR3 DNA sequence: TGTGCCAGCTCTCCCGGGACAGGGACCGAGCAGTACTTC. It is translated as CASSPGTGTEQYF.

CDR3 in amino acids: CATSRRSGGSTDTQYF. The CDR3, as DNA: TGTGCCACCAGCAGACGGAGCGGGGGGAGCACAGATACGCAGTATTTT. The chain is built from TRBV15 and TRBJ2-3; 9 bases line up with TRBD2. V gave up 2 bases and J gave up 0 bases; unmatched junction bases: 3. Looked up from germline, CDR1 is LNHNV and CDR2 is YYDKDF (reference sequence). The CDR3 has 16 residues.

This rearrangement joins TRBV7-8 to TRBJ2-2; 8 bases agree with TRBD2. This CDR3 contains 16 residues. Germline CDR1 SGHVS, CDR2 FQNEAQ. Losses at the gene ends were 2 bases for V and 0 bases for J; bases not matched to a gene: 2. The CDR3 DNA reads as TGTGCCAGCAGCTTAAGTAGCGGGGCGAACACCGGGGAGCTGTTTTTT. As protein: CASSLSSGANTGELFF.

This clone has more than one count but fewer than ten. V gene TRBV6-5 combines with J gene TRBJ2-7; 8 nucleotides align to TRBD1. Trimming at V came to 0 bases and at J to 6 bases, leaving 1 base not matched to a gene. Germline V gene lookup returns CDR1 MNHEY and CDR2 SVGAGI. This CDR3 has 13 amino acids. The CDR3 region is CASSYSTGGEQYF. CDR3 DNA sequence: TGTGCCAGCAGTTACTCAACAGGGGGCGAGCAGTACTTC.

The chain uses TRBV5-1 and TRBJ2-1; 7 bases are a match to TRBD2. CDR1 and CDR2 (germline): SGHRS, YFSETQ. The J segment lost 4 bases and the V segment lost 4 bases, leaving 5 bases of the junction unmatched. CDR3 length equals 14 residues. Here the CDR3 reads CASSRGSFYNEQFF. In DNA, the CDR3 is TGCGCCAGCAGCCGCGGGAGTTTTTACAATGAGCAGTTCTTC. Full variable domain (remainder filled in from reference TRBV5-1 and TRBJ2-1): KAGVTQTPRYLIKTRGQQVTLSCSPISGHRSVSWYQQTPGQGLQFLFEYFSETQRNKGNFPGRFSGRQFSNSRSEMNVSTLELGDSALYLCASSRGSFYNEQFFGPGTRLTVL.

The CDR3 nucleotides are TGTGCCAGTAGTAAGACAGGGTTCCCTGGCTACACCTTC. Translating it yields CASSKTGFPGYTF. The chain carries TRBV19 and TRBJ1-2; 7 bases are a match to TRBD1. With V trimmed by 4 bases and J by 7 bases, 6 bases remained unmatched. The CDR3 runs to 13 residues. Germline lookup yields CDR1 LNHDA and CDR2 SQIVND (reference sequence).